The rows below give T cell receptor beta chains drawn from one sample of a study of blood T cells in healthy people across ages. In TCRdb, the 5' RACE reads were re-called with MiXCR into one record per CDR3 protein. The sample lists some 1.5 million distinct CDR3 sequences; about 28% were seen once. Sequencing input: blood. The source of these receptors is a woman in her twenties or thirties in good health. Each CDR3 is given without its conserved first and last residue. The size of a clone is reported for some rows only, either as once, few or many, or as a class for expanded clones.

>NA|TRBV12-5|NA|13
ASGFRGKGDFEQY
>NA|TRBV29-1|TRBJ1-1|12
SVYKENTNTEAF
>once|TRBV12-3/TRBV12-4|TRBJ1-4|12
ASSLTGADGKLF
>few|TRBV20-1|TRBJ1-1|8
SAGQSEAF
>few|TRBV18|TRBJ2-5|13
ASSQYSDSGETQY
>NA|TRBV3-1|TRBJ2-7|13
ASSQNFAGVHEQY
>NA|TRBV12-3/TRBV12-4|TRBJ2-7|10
ASSFRTTAQY
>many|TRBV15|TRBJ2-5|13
ATSRSGTGLETQY
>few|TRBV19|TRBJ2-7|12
ASTTGQGPYEQY
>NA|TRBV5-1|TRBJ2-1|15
ASSLGLNSGIYNEQF
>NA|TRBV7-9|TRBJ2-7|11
ASSSGAATEQY
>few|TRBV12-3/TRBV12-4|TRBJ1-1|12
ASSQYGINTEAF
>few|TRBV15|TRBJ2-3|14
ATSRDFAEGADTQY
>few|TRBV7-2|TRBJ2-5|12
ASSHTRYQETQY
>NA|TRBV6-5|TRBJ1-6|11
ASSYEYGSPLH
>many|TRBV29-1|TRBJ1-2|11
SVEDHGRYGYT
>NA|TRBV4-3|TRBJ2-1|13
ASSQEFVGGDEQF
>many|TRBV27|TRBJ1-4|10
ASRTTNEKLF
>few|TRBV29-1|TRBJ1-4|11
SGGGPQDEKLF
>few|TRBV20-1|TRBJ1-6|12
SARDPGANSPLH
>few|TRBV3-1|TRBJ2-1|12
ASRNRGGSEEQF
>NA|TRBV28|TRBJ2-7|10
ASSSVIGEQY
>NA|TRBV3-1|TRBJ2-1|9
ASRGAREQF
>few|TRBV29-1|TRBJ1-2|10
SAGAPNYGYT
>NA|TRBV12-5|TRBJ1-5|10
ASSTDWQPQH
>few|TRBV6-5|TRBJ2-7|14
ASSYSSGLGPYEQY
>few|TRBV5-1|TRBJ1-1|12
ASSPGTFSPEAF
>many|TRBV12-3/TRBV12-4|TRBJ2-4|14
ASSLVSFLAKNIQY
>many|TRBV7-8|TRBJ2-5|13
ASSPISGPQETQY
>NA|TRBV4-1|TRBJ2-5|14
ASSQVNLGFSETQY
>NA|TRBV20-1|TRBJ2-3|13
SARDGREDADTQY
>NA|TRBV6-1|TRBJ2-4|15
ATRIRDSELAKNIQY
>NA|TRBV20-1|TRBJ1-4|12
SAESGQSNEKLF
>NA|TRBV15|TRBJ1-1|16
ATSSRQNGPSPNTEAF
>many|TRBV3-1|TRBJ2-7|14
ASSQDLLAGYYEQY
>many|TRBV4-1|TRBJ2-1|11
ASKGRGFNEQF